Following are 11 T cell receptor beta chains from one sample sequenced in a study of blood T cells in healthy people across ages. The second PCR ran roughly 6 to 11 cycles with a sample-barcoded 5' primer and J-beta primers. TCRdb reanalysed the 5' RACE reads using MiXCR and keeps one entry per CDR3 protein. The sample has some 370,000 distinct CDR3 sequences, 52% seen once. Sequenced sample: blood. These receptors were obtained from a man between 60 and 75 years old in good health.

The table lists this clonotype with a few counts. The rearrangement joins TRBV4-1 to TRBJ1-2; D unclear. V dropped 3 bases and J dropped 6 bases, with 20 bases sitting between them. The V gene's germline CDR1 is MGHRA and CDR2 YSYEKL. The CDR3 is made up of 16 amino acids. CDR3: CASSHPGRTTWHGYTF. CDR3 bases: TGCGCCAGCAGCCACCCTGGACGAACGACGTGGCATGGCTACACCTTC.

The gene calls are TRBV7-2 and TRBJ1-2; D gene ambiguous. Looked up from germline, CDR1 is SGHTA and CDR2 is FQGNSA. The length of the CDR3 is 16 residues. The ends were cut back, 1 base at V and 2 bases at J, with 14 bases in the middle. The CDR3 DNA reads as TGTGCCAGCAGCTTAGTGGCCCGAGGTCAAAACTATGGCTACACCTTC. It translates to CASSLVARGQNYGYTF.

J is TRBJ2-7 and V is TRBV28, with 13 positions matching TRBD2. V lost 5 bases and J lost 7; bases outside the gene matches: 8. The CDR3 sequence is 15 residues long. Germline loops: CDR1 MDHEN, CDR2 SYDVKM. The DNA of the CDR3 is TGTGCCAGCAGTCGACTAGCGGGAGGCTCGAGGGAGCAGTACTTC. Translating gives CASSRLAGGSREQYF. The entire variable domain, with the rest obtained from reference TRBV28 and TRBJ2-7, is as follows: DVKVTQSSRYLVKRTGEKVFLECVQDMDHENMFWYRQDPGLGLRLIYFSYDVKMKEKGDIPEGYSVSREKKERFSLILESASTNQTSMYLCASSRLAGGSREQYFGPGTRLTVT.

Details on this clonotype: A read error may account for a junction end that differs from germline. The chain combines TRBV11-2 with TRBJ2-1; D is undetermined. Germline loops: CDR1 SGHAT, CDR2 FQNNGV. The CDR3 covers 13 residues. The CDR3 DNA follows: TGTGCCAGCAGCTTAGGGTGGGTCAATGGGCAGTTCTTC. It codes for CASSLGWVNGQFF.

In this sample, this clonotype turned up a few times. The chain has TRBV3-1 and TRBJ2-7, with D hard to call. The V and J ends lost 0 bases and 9 bases respectively, with 9 bases between them. This CDR3 is 12 amino acids long. Germline CDR1 reads LGHDT; CDR2 reads YNNKEL (reference sequence). This CDR3 is CASSQDARVQYF. The CDR3 DNA sequence: TGTGCCAGCAGCCAAGACGCAAGAGTGCAGTACTTC.

This clonotype was counted a few times. V usage is TRBV4-2 and J usage is TRBJ2-1; a weak D match, TRBD2 (6 bases). This CDR3 spans 15 amino acids. Per the germline V gene, CDR1 is LGHNA and CDR2 is YNFKEQ. Trimming left V 1 base short and J 3 bases short, with 10 bases between. The CDR3: CASSQVAGIYNEQFF. The CDR3 coding sequence is TGTGCCAGCAGCCAAGTGGCGGGAATCTACAATGAGCAGTTCTTC.

On this clonotype itself: Because it lacks the conserved phenylalanine or tryptophan at the end, this CDR3 is likely a read error. The gene calls are TRBV5-6 and TRBJ2-6, with D unclear. The CDR3 is made up of 15 amino acids. Germline CDR1 SGHDT, CDR2 YYEEEE. CDR3 residues: CASNPWVSGANVLTC. The CDR3, as DNA: TGCGCCAGCAACCCCTGGGTCTCTGGGGCCAACGTCCTGACTTGC.

This chain joins TRBV5-1 and TRBJ2-7; tentatively, D is TRBD1 (5 bases). The CDR3 spans 13 residues. The ends were cut back, 6 bases at V and 7 bases at J, with 17 bases in the middle. Germline CDR1 SGHRS, CDR2 YFSETQ. The DNA for the CDR3 is TGCGCCAGCAAGTCAGGGTCAGACAATGAGCAGTACTTC. Its translation: CASKSGSDNEQYF.

The genes are TRBV7-9 and TRBJ1-1; 7 nucleotides match TRBD1. CDR1 SEHNR and CDR2 FQNEAQ come from the germline V gene (reference sequence). There are 15 residues in the CDR3. The trim removed 4 bases at V and 0 bases at J, leaving 5 bases unmatched. In DNA, the CDR3 is TGTGCCAGCAGCTCCTACAGGGGTATGAACACTGAAGCTTTCTTT. Encoded protein: CASSSYRGMNTEAFF.

The chain employs TRBV6-4 and TRBJ2-3, with D maybe TRBD1 (5 bases). The V end was cut by 2 bases, the J end by 0 bases, with 12 bases between. This CDR3 region has 16 residues. Germline CDR1 and CDR2: MRHNA and SNTAGT. CDR3 residues: CASSDAAGWSTDTQYF. The CDR3 region has the DNA TGTGCCAGCAGTGACGCGGCAGGGTGGAGCACAGATACGCAGTATTTT.

As to this clonotype: An end of the junction does not agree with germline; a read error may underlie this. Written as DNA, the CDR3 is TGTGCTAGCAGTTTACTAGCGGGAGATGACACCGGGGAGCTGTTTTTT. This sequence encodes CASSLLAGDDTGELFF. The rearrangement links TRBV7-7 to TRBJ2-2, with 11 bases identical to TRBD2. Germline V lookup: CDR1 SSHAT, CDR2 FNYEAQ (reference sequence). This CDR3 region has 16 residues.